This TCR beta chain came from a study of shared clonotypes between healthy human individuals. CD45RO-negative cells were positively selected for CCR7, leaving out terminally differentiated effector memory CD45RA+ cells. The CDR3 has 15 residues. Trimming stripped 1 base from V and 2 bases from J, with 9 bases between. Germline values: CDR1 MNHNS, CDR2 SASEGT. Assay: immunoSEQ multiplex PCR; the TCRdb copy retains only in-frame clones and omits some. The table records about 800,000 clones, roughly 96% of them present only once. Input material: naive CD8+ T cells sorted from blood. The V and J genes are TRBV6-1 and TRBJ2-1; D might be TRBD1 (5 bases). The source is a man between 25 and 39 years old in good health. In nucleotides, the CDR3 is TGTGCCAGCAGTGAAGAAGGGGTTCCCTACAATGAGCAGTTCTTC. Translated, it gives CASSEEGVPYNEQFF.